These 8 T cell receptor beta chains originate from one sample sequenced in a study of blood T cell repertoires in COVID-19. Repertoires were generated with immunoSEQ multiplex PCR, while TCRdb's copy carries only in-frame clones and drops some. The table shows under 130,000 clones, with more than 70% occurring only once. Input material: peripheral blood. These receptors were obtained from a woman older than 75 in a cohort sampled during active COVID-19.

The genes are TRBV3-1 (or the pseudogene TRBV3-2) and TRBJ2-7, with a tentative D call TRBD1 (5 bases). The length of the CDR3 is 15 residues. Germline V gives CDR1 LGHDT, CDR2 YNNKEL (reference sequence). The ends were cut back, 4 bases at V and 0 bases at J, with 13 bases in the middle. The chain's CDR3 is CASSLQGGPSYEQYF. The CDR3, as DNA: TGTGCCAGCAGCCTCCAGGGTGGGCCCTCCTACGAGCAGTACTTC.

This clone was seen a single time. J is TRBJ2-1 and V is TRBV11-3; 7 bases are a match to TRBD2. Germline V gene lookup returns CDR1 SGHNT and CDR2 YENEEA. This CDR3 has 14 residues. With 4 bases clipped from V and 7 bases from J, the junction kept 7 bases outside the gene matches. The CDR3 loop is CASSWGGSGNEQFF. The CDR3 nucleotides are TGTGCCAGCAGCTGGGGTGGTAGCGGGAATGAGCAGTTCTTC. The full variable domain, completed using reference TRBV11-3 and TRBJ2-1, is EAGVVQSPRYKIIEKKQPVAFWCNPISGHNTLYWYLQNLGQGPELLIRYENEEAVDDSQLPKDRFSAERLKGVDSTLKIQPAELGDSAVYLCASSWGGSGNEQFFGPGTRLTVL.

The CDR3 DNA sequence: TGTGCCAGCAGCTTTCCAACTCCGGGACGGGGGGAGACCCAGTACTTC. Translating gives CASSFPTPGRGETQYF. The V and J genes are TRBV5-8 and TRBJ2-5, with D possibly matching TRBD2 (6 bases). Trimming pared 2 bases from V and 5 bases from J, leaving 19 bases between. Germline values: CDR1 SGHTS, CDR2 YDEGEE. There are 16 residues in the CDR3.

The chain employs TRBV18 and TRBJ2-7, with 12 bases fitting TRBD2. The V gene's germline CDR1 is KGHSH and CDR2 LQKENI. The CDR3 has 13 amino acids. V lost 4 bases, J lost 11 bases, and 6 bases stayed unmatched. The CDR3 loop reads CASSQGLAGREYF. The CDR3 DNA reads TGTGCCAGCTCACAGGGACTAGCGGGTAGGGAGTACTTC.

The sample holds one count of this clone. The V and J genes are TRBV28 and TRBJ2-7; 10 bases are a match to TRBD2. CDR3 size: 14 residues. The V and J ends lost 7 bases and 6 bases, in that order; junction bases with no gene match: 9. Germline values: CDR1 MDHEN, CDR2 SYDVKM. The DNA for the CDR3 is TGTGCCAGCAACACTCTAGCGGGAGTCGGCGAGCAGTACTTC. It is translated as CASNTLAGVGEQYF.

The chain combines TRBV11-2 with TRBJ2-7, with a tentative D call TRBD1 (6 bases). Germline loops: CDR1 SGHAT, CDR2 FQNNGV. The CDR3 contains 14 residues. Trimming cost V 5 bases and J 5 bases, with 16 bases left between them. The CDR3 DNA is TGTGCCAGCAGCCTAGGTAGGACAGCTCACGAGCAGTACTTC. Encoded protein: CASSLGRTAHEQYF.

The chain combines TRBV19 with TRBJ2-5, with 11 positions matching TRBD2. After removal of 3 bases from V and 6 bases from J, the junction contained 12 bases not matched to a gene. This CDR3 region has 17 residues. Germline loops: CDR1 LNHDA, CDR2 SQIVND (reference sequence). In DNA, the CDR3 is TGTGCCAGTAGTATTGGAGCTAGCGGGAGGTCTGTGCAGACCCAGTACTTC. Translation: CASSIGASGRSVQTQYF. Full variable domain (outside the CDR3, taken from reference TRBV19 and TRBJ2-5): DGGITQSPKYLFRKEGQNVTLSCEQNLNHDAMYWYRQDPGQGLRLIYYSQIVNDFQKGDIAEGYSVSREKKESFPLTVTSAQKNPTAFYLCASSIGASGRSVQTQYFGPGTRLLVL.

The V call is TRBV5-6, the J call TRBJ2-3; 11 nucleotides align to TRBD2. Germline trimming cut 0 bases from V and 2 bases from J; bases unmatched to any gene: 5. Germline values: CDR1 SGHDT, CDR2 YYEEEE. This CDR3 has 17 residues. CDR3 bases: TGTGCCAGCAGCTTGGTACTAGCGGGGGCCATCACAGATACGCAGTATTTT. The encoded protein is CASSLVLAGAITDTQYF.